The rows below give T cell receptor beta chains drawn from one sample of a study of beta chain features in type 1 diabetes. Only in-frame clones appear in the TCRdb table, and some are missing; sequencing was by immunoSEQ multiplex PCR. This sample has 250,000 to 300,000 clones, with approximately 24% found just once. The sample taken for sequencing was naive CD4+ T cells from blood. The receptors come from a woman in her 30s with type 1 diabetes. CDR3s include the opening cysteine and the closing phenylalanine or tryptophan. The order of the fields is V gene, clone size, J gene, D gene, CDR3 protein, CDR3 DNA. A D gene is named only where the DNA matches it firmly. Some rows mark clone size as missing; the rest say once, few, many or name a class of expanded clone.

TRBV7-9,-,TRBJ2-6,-,CASWDTPQTSGANVLTF,TGTGCCAGCTGGGACACACCCCAAACCTCTGGGGCCAACGTCCTGACTTTC
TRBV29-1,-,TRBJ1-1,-,CSVEGTAQNTEAFF,TGCAGCGTTGAAGGGACAGCACAGAACACTGAAGCTTTCTTT
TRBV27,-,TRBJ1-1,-,CASTITSGGEAFF,TGTGCCAGCACTATAACCTCGGGAGGTGAAGCTTTCTTT
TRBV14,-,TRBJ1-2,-,CASSQGVNYGYTF,TGTGCCAGCAGCCAAGGCGTTAACTATGGCTACACCTTC
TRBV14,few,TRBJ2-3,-,CASSQLSPGGSWPDTQYF,TGTGCCAGCAGCCAACTCTCCCCGGGTGGGAGTTGGCCAGATACGCAGTATTTT
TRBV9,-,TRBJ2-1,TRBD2,CASSETPSGRAYNEQFF,TGTGCCAGCAGCGAAACCCCTAGCGGGAGAGCCTACAATGAGCAGTTCTTC
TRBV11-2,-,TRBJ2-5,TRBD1,CASSYQRGQGVAETQYF,TGTGCCAGCAGCTACCAACGGGGACAGGGGGTCGCAGAGACCCAGTACTTC
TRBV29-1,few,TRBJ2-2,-,CSVVRGANTGELFF,TGCAGCGTTGTTCGCGGGGCAAACACCGGGGAGCTGTTTTTT
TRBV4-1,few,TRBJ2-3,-,CASSQDFIPGSSPDTQYF,TGCGCCAGCAGCCAAGATTTCATACCAGGGTCGTCGCCAGATACGCAGTATTTT
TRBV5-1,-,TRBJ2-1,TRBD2,CASSWGLAGTYNEQFF,TGCGCCAGCAGCTGGGGACTAGCGGGGACATACAATGAGCAGTTCTTC
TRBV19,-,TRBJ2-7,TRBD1,CATKGQGSYEQYF,TGTGCCACCAAAGGACAGGGTTCCTACGAGCAGTACTTC
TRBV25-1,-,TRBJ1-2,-,CASSELGGGANYGYTF,TGTGCCAGCAGTGAATTGGGAGGTGGAGCTAACTATGGCTACACCTTC
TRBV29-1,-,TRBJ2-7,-,CSVTQGSYEQYF,TGCAGCGTTACACAGGGCTCCTACGAGCAGTACTTC
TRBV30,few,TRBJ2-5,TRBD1,CAWSVWDRRQETQYF,TGTGCCTGGAGTGTATGGGACAGGAGACAAGAGACCCAGTACTTC
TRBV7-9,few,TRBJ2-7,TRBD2,CASSLTLPGLASYEQYF,TGTGCCAGCAGCCTCACCCTACCGGGACTAGCGTCTTACGAGCAGTACTTC
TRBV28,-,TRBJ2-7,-,CASSLDSVLGYEQYF,TGTGCCAGCAGTTTGGACTCGGTCTTAGGCTACGAGCAGTACTTC
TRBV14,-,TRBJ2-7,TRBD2,CASSRGGARSYEQYF,TGTGCCAGCAGCCGGGGGGGAGCTCGGTCCTACGAGCAGTACTTC
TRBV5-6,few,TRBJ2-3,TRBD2,CASSQLAWTDTQYF,TGTGCCAGCAGCCAACTAGCGTGGACAGATACGCAGTATTTT
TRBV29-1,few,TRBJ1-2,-,CSVEGRSAENYGYTF,TGCAGCGTTGAAGGTAGATCGGCGGAGAACTATGGCTACACCTTC
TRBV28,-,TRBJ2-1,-,CASSLGADTYNEQFF,TGTGCCAGCAGCCTAGGCGCGGACACGTACAATGAGCAGTTCTTC
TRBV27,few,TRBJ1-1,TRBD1,CASSFKTGRDTEAFF,TGTGCCAGCAGTTTTAAGACAGGGCGGGACACTGAAGCTTTCTTT
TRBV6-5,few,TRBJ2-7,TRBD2,CASSRSGDYTYEQYF,TGTGCCAGCAGCCGTTCTGGGGACTATACCTACGAGCAGTACTTC
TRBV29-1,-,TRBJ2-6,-,CSVSSGANVLTF,TGCAGCGTGAGTTCTGGGGCCAACGTCCTGACTTTC
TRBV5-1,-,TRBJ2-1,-,CASSLSKWANNEQFF,TGCGCCAGCAGCTTGTCTAAATGGGCTAACAATGAGCAGTTCTTC
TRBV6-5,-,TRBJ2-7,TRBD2,CASSPTSGHYEQYF,TGTGCCAGCAGTCCAACTAGCGGGCATTACGAGCAGTACTTC
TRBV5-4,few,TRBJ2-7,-,CASRLASSHYEQYF,TGTGCCAGCAGATTAGCTTCGTCCCACTACGAGCAGTACTTC
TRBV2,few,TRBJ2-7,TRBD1,CAGRLDREEQYF,TGTGCCGGCAGATTAGACAGGGAGGAGCAGTACTTC
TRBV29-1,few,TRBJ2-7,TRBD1,CSVRGQESSYEQYF,TGCAGCGTTCGAGGACAGGAGAGCTCCTACGAGCAGTACTTC
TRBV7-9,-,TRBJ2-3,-,CASSSGEVDTQYF,TGTGCCAGCAGCTCGGGAGAGGTAGATACGCAGTATTTT
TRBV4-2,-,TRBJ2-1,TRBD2,CASSPGGNEQFF,TGTGCCAGCAGCCCGGGGGGCAATGAGCAGTTCTTC
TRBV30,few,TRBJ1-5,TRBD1,CAWSVGAGGLPQHF,TGTGCCTGGAGTGTAGGAGCAGGGGGTTTGCCCCAGCATTTT
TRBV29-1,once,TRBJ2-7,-,CSVSSSYEQYF,TGCAGCGTTTCTTCGTCCTACGAGCAGTACTTC
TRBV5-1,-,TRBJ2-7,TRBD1,CASSSTGDSYEQYF,TGCGCCAGCAGCTCGACAGGGGACTCCTACGAGCAGTACTTC
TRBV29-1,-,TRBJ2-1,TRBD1,CSTGQDSYNEQFF,TGCAGCACGGGACAGGACTCCTACAATGAGCAGTTCTTC
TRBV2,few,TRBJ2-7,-,CASSDGPVKKQYF,TGTGCCAGCAGTGACGGTCCCGTCAAAAAGCAGTACTTC
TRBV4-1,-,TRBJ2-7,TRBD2,CASSQGASGPYEQYF,TGCGCCAGCAGCCAAGGGGCTAGCGGACCCTACGAGCAGTACTTC
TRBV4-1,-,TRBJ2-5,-,CASRRGMQETQYF,TGCGCCAGCAGGCGCGGGATGCAGGAGACCCAGTACTTC
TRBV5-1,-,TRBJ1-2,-,CASSLGSNYGYTF,TGCGCCAGCAGCTTGGGGAGCAACTATGGCTACACCTTC
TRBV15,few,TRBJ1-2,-,CATSSYRGANYGYTF,TGTGCCACCAGCAGCTACCGGGGGGCTAACTATGGCTACACCTTC
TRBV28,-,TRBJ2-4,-,CASTTGGRANIQYF,TGTGCCAGCACTACAGGCGGAAGGGCTAACATTCAGTACTTC
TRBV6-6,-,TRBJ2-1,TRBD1,CASSSGGGANEQFF,TGTGCCAGCAGTTCAGGGGGCGGGGCCAATGAGCAGTTCTTC
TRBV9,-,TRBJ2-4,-,CASGGGGRNIQYF,TGTGCCAGCGGCGGAGGGGGCAGAAACATTCAGTACTTC
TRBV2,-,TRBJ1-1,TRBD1,CASSEKTGRITEAFF,TGTGCCAGCAGCGAGAAGACAGGGCGTATCACTGAAGCTTTCTTT
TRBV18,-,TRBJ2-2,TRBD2,CASSPLMGLAATGELFF,TGTGCCAGCTCACCACTAATGGGACTAGCGGCTACCGGGGAGCTGTTTTTT
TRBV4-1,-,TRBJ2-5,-,CASSQEGRYQETQYF,TGCGCCAGCAGCCAAGAGGGGAGGTACCAAGAGACCCAGTACTTC
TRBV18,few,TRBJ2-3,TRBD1,CASSPGQGFFPDTQYF,TGTGCCAGCTCACCCGGACAGGGGTTCTTCCCAGATACGCAGTATTTT
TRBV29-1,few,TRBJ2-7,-,CSGGDGTYEQYF,TGCAGCGGGGGGGACGGTACCTACGAGCAGTACTTC
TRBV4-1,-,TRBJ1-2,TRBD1,CASSPPAGTGYGYTF,TGCGCCAGCAGCCCACCTGCCGGGACAGGCTATGGCTACACCTTC
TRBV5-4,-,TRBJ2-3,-,CASSRTPQTFTDTQYF,TGTGCCAGCAGCCGCACGCCACAGACCTTCACAGATACGCAGTATTTT
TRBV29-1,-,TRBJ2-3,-,CSVNLDRGLHASTDTQYF,TGCAGCGTGAACCTAGACAGGGGACTACATGCTAGCACAGATACGCAGTATTTT
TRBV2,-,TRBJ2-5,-,CASSATYGPQETQYF,TGTGCCAGCAGTGCCACCTATGGTCCCCAAGAGACCCAGTACTTC
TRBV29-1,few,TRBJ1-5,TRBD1,CSVVTGVGQPQHF,TGCAGCGTTGTGACAGGGGTCGGTCAGCCCCAGCATTTT